Listed below are T cell receptor beta chains from one sample, sequenced in a study of cytomegalovirus exposure and HLA in healthy donors. This table comes from immunoSEQ multiplex PCR, and its TCRdb copy is limited to in-frame clones, with some not included. Of 120,000 to 150,000 clones detected, 65% to 85% appear once; the ten largest clones hold 6.5% to 8%. Sequenced: PBMCs. The receptors shown here come from a woman between 35 and 50 years old in good health and CMV-seropositive. Each CDR3 is given with its conserved first and last residue. D genes are given only for firm matches. Clone size appears in some rows only: once, few, many, or a class for an expanded clone.

d_call: NA
j_call: TRBJ2-5
clone_size: NA
v_call: TRBV11-2
cdr3_aa: CASSLPHEQETQYF
cdr3_nt: TGTGCCAGCAGTCTGCCGCACGAGCAAGAGACCCAGTACTTC

d_call: TRBD1
j_call: TRBJ1-1
clone_size: NA
v_call: TRBV4-1
cdr3_aa: CASSQGDRGNTEAFF
cdr3_nt: TGCGCCAGCAGCCAAGGCGACAGGGGAAACACTGAAGCTTTCTTT

d_call: NA
j_call: TRBJ2-3
clone_size: NA
v_call: TRBV5-1
cdr3_aa: CASSVRVTDTQYF
cdr3_nt: TGCGCCAGCAGCGTACGGGTAACAGATACGCAGTATTTT

d_call: TRBD1
j_call: TRBJ1-3
clone_size: NA
v_call: TRBV6-1
cdr3_aa: CASRGTASGNTIYF
cdr3_nt: TGTGCCAGCAGGGGGACAGCCTCTGGAAACACCATATATTTT

d_call: NA
j_call: TRBJ1-3
clone_size: NA
v_call: TRBV9
cdr3_aa: CASSVVAGSGNTIYF
cdr3_nt: TGTGCCAGCAGCGTAGTGGCGGGCTCTGGAAACACCATATATTTT

d_call: TRBD1
j_call: TRBJ1-1
clone_size: NA
v_call: TRBV10-2
cdr3_aa: CASRDRGLQNTEAFF
cdr3_nt: TGCGCCAGCAGGGACAGGGGGCTCCAGAACACTGAAGCTTTCTTT

d_call: TRBD2
j_call: TRBJ2-5
clone_size: NA
v_call: TRBV19
cdr3_aa: CASSQTGGAQETQYF
cdr3_nt: TGTGCCAGTAGTCAGACCGGGGGGGCTCAGGAGACCCAGTACTTC

d_call: TRBD1
j_call: TRBJ2-7
clone_size: NA
v_call: TRBV7-9
cdr3_aa: CASSAGTAYEQYF
cdr3_nt: TGTGCCAGCAGCGCCGGGACAGCCTACGAGCAGTACTTC

d_call: TRBD1
j_call: TRBJ2-3
clone_size: NA
v_call: TRBV5-1
cdr3_aa: CASSATGGGSDTQYF
cdr3_nt: TGCGCCAGCAGCGCCACAGGGGGCGGTTCTGATACGCAGTATTTT

d_call: NA
j_call: TRBJ1-5
clone_size: NA
v_call: TRBV28
cdr3_aa: CASSFGGGQPQHF
cdr3_nt: TGTGCCAGCAGTTTTGGGGGGGGGCAGCCCCAGCATTTT

d_call: TRBD1
j_call: TRBJ2-3
clone_size: NA
v_call: TRBV4-1
cdr3_aa: CASSQQPLQGDSTDTQYF
cdr3_nt: TGCGCCAGCAGCCAACAGCCCTTACAGGGGGATAGCACAGATACGCAGTATTTT

d_call: NA
j_call: TRBJ1-5
clone_size: NA
v_call: TRBV7-2
cdr3_aa: CASSLVQGTNQPQHF
cdr3_nt: TGTGCCAGCAGCTTAGTTCAGGGAACGAATCAGCCCCAGCATTTT

d_call: NA
j_call: TRBJ1-2
clone_size: NA
v_call: TRBV5-1
cdr3_aa: CASSLPGDYGYTF
cdr3_nt: TGCGCCAGCAGCTTGCCGGGGGACTATGGCTACACCTTC

d_call: NA
j_call: TRBJ1-1
clone_size: NA
v_call: TRBV5-5
cdr3_aa: CASSYSQYTEAFF
cdr3_nt: TGTGCCAGCAGCTACTCACAGTACACTGAAGCTTTCTTT

d_call: TRBD2
j_call: TRBJ2-5
clone_size: NA
v_call: TRBV4-2
cdr3_aa: CASSQESGGAGETQYF
cdr3_nt: TGTGCCAGCAGCCAAGAGAGCGGGGGGGCCGGGGAGACCCAGTACTTC

d_call: NA
j_call: TRBJ1-4
clone_size: NA
v_call: TRBV18
cdr3_aa: CASSLGTSATNEKLFF
cdr3_nt: TGTGCCAGCTCACTTGGGACATCTGCAACTAATGAAAAACTGTTTTTT

d_call: NA
j_call: TRBJ1-6
clone_size: NA
v_call: TRBV2
cdr3_aa: CASNGGTPNSPLHF
cdr3_nt: TGTGCCAGCAACGGGGGAACACCTAATTCACCCCTCCACTTT

d_call: TRBD2
j_call: TRBJ2-1
clone_size: NA
v_call: TRBV11-2
cdr3_aa: CASSQGLAAYNEQFF
cdr3_nt: TGTGCCAGCAGCCAAGGACTAGCGGCTTACAATGAGCAGTTCTTC

d_call: NA
j_call: TRBJ2-5
clone_size: NA
v_call: TRBV23-1
cdr3_aa: CASSHHWGGARETQYF
cdr3_nt: TGCGCCAGCAGTCATCATTGGGGGGGGGCCCGGGAGACCCAGTACTTC

d_call: NA
j_call: TRBJ1-2
clone_size: NA
v_call: TRBV6-1
cdr3_aa: CASSAYLRDSYYGYTF
cdr3_nt: TGTGCCAGCAGTGCCTACCTTAGAGACAGCTACTATGGCTACACCTTC

d_call: NA
j_call: TRBJ1-2
clone_size: few
v_call: TRBV4-1
cdr3_aa: CASSQDIRSYGYTF
cdr3_nt: TGCGCCAGCAGCCAAGATATACGGTCCTATGGCTACACCTTC

d_call: TRBD1
j_call: TRBJ2-1
clone_size: NA
v_call: TRBV7-9
cdr3_aa: CASSPGQESEQFF
cdr3_nt: TGTGCCAGCTCCCCGGGACAGGAAAGTGAGCAGTTCTTC